This T cell receptor beta chain stems from a study of preoperative IRX-2 immunotherapy in early breast cancer. Germline V lookup: CDR1 SGDLS, CDR2 YYNGEE. The CDR3 runs to 13 residues. Trimming shortened V by 2 bases and J by 4 bases, and 8 bases separated the two germline ends. As to treatment: preoperative locoregional IRX-2 cytokine immunotherapy. Samples came from a phase Ib trial of preoperative locoregional IRX-2 cytokine immunotherapy. Assay used: immunoSEQ multiplex PCR; TCRdb lists only in-frame clones, some missing. Of about 23,000 clones in the sample, 85% to 95% were seen once. J is TRBJ2-3 and V is TRBV9; D call uncertain. This specimen was tumor tissue, taken after IRX-2 immunotherapy. This clonotype was obtained from a human donor with breast cancer. CDR3 sequence reads: CASSVLSADTQYF. The CDR3 coding sequence is TGTGCCAGCAGCGTCCTCAGCGCAGATACGCAGTATTTT.